The next 18 T cell receptor beta chains were all read from a single sample in a study of T cell changes during pregnancy in multiple sclerosis. The assay was immunoSEQ multiplex PCR, and TCRdb's table has in-frame clones only and misses some. The sample has approximately 100,000 clones, about 89% seen once. The sample consisted of peripheral blood, taken before pregnancy. All receptors come from a female donor with multiple sclerosis, enrolled in a pregnancy study.

This chain uses TRBV13 with TRBJ1-6, with D possibly matching TRBD1 (5 bases). This CDR3 has 16 residues. The germline V gene encodes CDR1 PRHDT and CDR2 FYEKMQ (reference sequence). With 5 bases removed from V and 10 bases from J, the gap between germline ends came to 21 bases. The CDR3 sequence is CASSPRWQGGNSPLHF. The CDR3 nucleotides read TGTGCCAGCAGCCCAAGATGGCAGGGCGGGAACTCACCCCTCCACTTT. Full variable domain (rest looked up from reference TRBV13 and TRBJ1-6): AAGVIQSPRHLIKEKRETATLKCYPIPRHDTVYWYQQGPGQDPQFLISFYEKMQSDKGSIPDRFSAQQFSDYHSELNMSSLELGDSALYFCASSPRWQGGNSPLHFGNGTRLTVT.

This sequence joins TRBV5-1 and TRBJ1-2, with 8 bases identical to TRBD1. The CDR3 extends over 19 amino acids. The V and J ends lost 2 bases and 0 bases, in that order; junction bases with no gene match: 15. From germline, CDR1 is SGHRS and CDR2 YFSETQ. As DNA, the CDR3 is TGCGCCAGCAGCTTTTCTCGGCGGGACAGGCAAAATCCTAACTATGGCTACACCTTC. It encodes CASSFSRRDRQNPNYGYTF.

The chain couples TRBV30 to TRBJ1-2; unclear D gene. Trimming cost V 2 bases and J 13 bases, with 17 bases left between them. CDR1 is GTSNPN and CDR2 is SVGIG in the germline V gene (reference sequence). This CDR3 is built from 12 residues. CDR3 DNA: TGTGCCTGGAGTCCATCCCTACTGACACCCACCTTC. It yields the protein CAWSPSLLTPTF.

This clone occurred once. This chain links TRBV7-2 with TRBJ2-7; a weak D match, TRBD2 (6 bases). Germline V lookup: CDR1 SGHTA, CDR2 FQGNSA. V was shortened by 6 bases and J by 0 bases, with 12 bases between the two germline ends. The CDR3 runs to 14 residues. CDR3 sequence: CASRLDYYSYEQYF. The CDR3 DNA reads TGTGCCAGCAGATTGGACTACTACTCCTACGAGCAGTACTTC. Full variable domain (outside the CDR3, taken from reference TRBV7-2 and TRBJ2-7): GAGVSQSPSNKVTEKGKDVELRCDPISGHTALYWYRQSLGQGLEFLIYFQGNSAPDKSGLPSDRFSAERTGGSVSTLTIQRTQQEDSAVYLCASRLDYYSYEQYFGPGTRLTVT.

This chain connects TRBV28 to TRBJ2-1, with 8 bases that match TRBD2. V lost 6 bases and J lost 7; bases outside the gene matches: 8. The CDR3 is made up of 14 amino acids. Looked up from germline, CDR1 is MDHEN and CDR2 is SYDVKM. The CDR3 region has the DNA TGTGCCAGCAGCCCCTCTAGCGGGCGAAATGAGCAGTTCTTC. This translates into CASSPSSGRNEQFF.

The genes are TRBV18 and TRBJ1-2; D not resolved. The germline CDR1 and CDR2 sequences are KGHSH and LQKENI. This CDR3 has 14 residues. Trimming removed 6 bases from V and 5 bases from J, with 16 bases in between. Here the CDR3 DNA reads TGTGCCAGCTCCGTCACGTTTTCAGATTATGGCTACACCTTC. Translating gives CASSVTFSDYGYTF. The variable domain in full, completed from reference TRBV18 and TRBJ1-2, reads NAGVMQNPRHLVRRRGQEARLRCSPMKGHSHVYWYRQLPEEGLKFMVYLQKENIIDESGMPKERFSAEFPKEGPSILRIQQVVRGDSAAYFCASSVTFSDYGYTFGSGTRLTVV.

This clone was observed once. The V gene is TRBV5-1, the J gene TRBJ2-7, with TRBD2 as a possible D gene (6 bases). V was pared by 0 bases and J by 3 bases, with 13 bases between. This CDR3 spans 15 amino acids. Germline CDR1 SGHRS, CDR2 YFSETQ. In nucleotides, the CDR3 is TGCGCCAGCAGCTTGGTTGGCGGGGAGCGCTACGAGCAGTACTTC. Its translation: CASSLVGGERYEQYF. The whole variable domain, filled in from reference TRBV5-1 and TRBJ2-7, reads KAGVTQTPRYLIKTRGQQVTLSCSPISGHRSVSWYQQTPGQGLQFLFEYFSETQRNKGNFPGRFSGRQFSNSRSEMNVSTLELGDSALYLCASSLVGGERYEQYFGPGTRLTVT.

The chain joins TRBV29-1 to TRBJ1-1; D is possibly TRBD1 (5 bases). The CDR3 is 12 amino acids. V dropped 3 bases and J dropped 5 bases, with 10 bases sitting between them. Germline CDR1 and CDR2: SQVTM and ANQGSEA. The CDR3 loop reads CSVDRGGTEAFF. The CDR3, as DNA: TGCAGCGTTGATAGGGGAGGTACTGAAGCTTTCTTT.

The chain joins TRBV5-1 to TRBJ2-1; no reliable D call. Trimming pared 2 bases from V and 6 bases from J, leaving 9 bases between. This CDR3 has 13 residues. Germline CDR1 reads SGHRS; CDR2 reads YFSETQ. The CDR3 spells CASSFAITNEQFF. The CDR3 DNA reads as TGCGCCAGCAGCTTTGCTATCACCAATGAGCAGTTCTTC. The variable domain in full, with the rest retrieved from reference TRBV5-1 and TRBJ2-1, is KAGVTQTPRYLIKTRGQQVTLSCSPISGHRSVSWYQQTPGQGLQFLFEYFSETQRNKGNFPGRFSGRQFSNSRSEMNVSTLELGDSALYLCASSFAITNEQFFGPGTRLTVL.

The gene calls are TRBV7-9 and TRBJ2-3; maybe TRBD1 (6 bases). Per germline, CDR1 SEHNR and CDR2 FQNEAQ (reference sequence). CDR3 size: 13 residues. Trimming pared 5 bases from V and 6 bases from J, leaving 12 bases between. DNA of the CDR3: TGTGCCAGCAGCCCAGGGGCCATTGATACGCAGTATTTT. It encodes CASSPGAIDTQYF. The full variable domain, with the rest looked up from reference TRBV7-9 and TRBJ2-3, is DTGVSQNPRHKITKRGQNVTFRCDPISEHNRLYWYRQTLGQGPEFLTYFQNEAQLEKSRLLSDRFSAERPKGSFSTLEIQRTEQGDSAMYLCASSPGAIDTQYFGPGTRLTVL.

The rearrangement links TRBV19 to TRBJ1-5; TRBD1 agrees at 7 bases. The germline gives CDR1 LNHDA, CDR2 SQIVND (reference sequence). V was clipped by 6 bases and J by 4 bases; unmatched bases: 9. The CDR3 has 15 residues. The CDR3 loop reads CASSLLTGSNQPQHF. The DNA for the CDR3 is TGTGCCAGTAGCTTATTGACAGGGAGTAATCAGCCCCAGCATTTT.

This sequence joins TRBV30 and TRBJ2-2; 7 positions match TRBD1. CDR1 and CDR2 (germline): GTSNPN, SVGIG (reference sequence). J lost 2 bases, V lost 4 bases, and 7 bases had no gene match. This CDR3 is built from 15 residues. CDR3 residues: CAWTNRGQNTGELFF. The CDR3 DNA reads as TGTGCCTGGACGAACAGGGGCCAAAACACCGGGGAGCTGTTTTTT. Full variable domain (remainder filled in from reference TRBV30 and TRBJ2-2): SQTIHQWPATLVQPVGSPLSLECTVEGTSNPNLYWYRQAAGRGLQLLFYSVGIGQISSEVPQNLSASRPQDRQFILSSKKLLLSDSGFYLCAWTNRGQNTGELFFGEGSRLTVL.

V usage is TRBV25-1 and J usage is TRBJ1-2; TRBD1 matches 7 bases. The CDR3 is 15 amino acids. Trimming at V came to 5 bases and at J to 6 bases, leaving 12 bases not matched to a gene. Germline V gene data show CDR1 as MGHDK and CDR2 as SYGVNS. The chain's CDR3 is CASSPLSPTGDGYTF. The CDR3 DNA is TGTGCCAGCAGTCCCCTATCCCCCACAGGGGATGGCTACACCTTC.

Turning to this clone: Compared with germline, one end of the junction differs, possibly owing to a read error. In nucleotides, the CDR3 is TGTGCCAGCAGCCTTAGGACAGCGAATTCACCCTTCCACTTT. Encoded protein: CASSLRTANSPFHF. The rearrangement joins TRBV27 to TRBJ1-6; D is possibly TRBD1 (6 bases). CDR1 is MNHEY, CDR2 SMNVEV, per germline (reference sequence). The CDR3 spans 14 residues.

In DNA form, the CDR3 reads TGCAGCGCCGTCCTCCGGGACAGCTACGAGCAGTACTTC. It is translated as CSAVLRDSYEQYF. The J gene is TRBJ2-7, the V gene TRBV29-1; 7 positions match TRBD1. CDR3 length: 13 residues. Germline V gives CDR1 SQVTM, CDR2 ANQGSEA. V dropped 7 bases and J dropped 3; count of bases not matched to a gene: 9.

The chain has TRBV6-6 and TRBJ1-5, with 7 bases lining up with TRBD1. The V gene end was trimmed by 6 bases and the J gene end by 5 bases; junction bases not matched to a gene: 4. Germline CDR1 reads MNHNY; CDR2 reads SVGAGI (reference sequence). CDR3 length: 13 residues. The CDR3 protein is CASRGTVDQPQHF. CDR3 DNA sequence: TGTGCCAGCAGAGGGACAGTGGATCAGCCCCAGCATTTT.

The V gene is TRBV2, the J gene TRBJ2-7, with TRBD2 identical over 12 bases. Germline V gives CDR1 SNHLY, CDR2 FYNNEI. The trim removed 5 bases at V and 4 bases at J, leaving 9 bases unmatched. The CDR3 contains 16 residues. The CDR3 loop reads CASSPHSTSGSYEQYF. CDR3 in DNA: TGTGCCAGCAGTCCCCACTCGACTAGCGGGAGTTACGAGCAGTACTTC.

The chain has TRBV6-5 and TRBJ2-7; D remains unclear. This CDR3 region has 15 residues. V gave up 0 bases and J gave up 2 bases, with 11 bases separating them. CDR1 and CDR2 from the germline V gene are MNHEY and SVGAGI. The CDR3 is CASSYSSGGTYEQYF. The CDR3 coding sequence is TGTGCCAGCAGTTACTCATCTGGCGGTACCTACGAGCAGTACTTC.